These 32 T cell receptor beta chains were all obtained from the same sample, sequenced in a study of PD-1 blockade in mismatch repair-deficient tumors. TCRdb keeps only in-frame clones here, not all; method: immunoSEQ multiplex PCR. The table lists some 120,000 clones, more than 70% of them singletons. The sequenced sample was peripheral blood, obtained 72 weeks after starting pembrolizumab. The receptors shown here come from an adult with mismatch repair-deficient cancer.

The chain employs TRBV28 and TRBJ2-2; D not certain. The CDR3 is 14 residues long. V lost 6 bases, J lost 6 bases, and 14 bases lay in between. The germline V gene encodes CDR1 MDHEN and CDR2 SYDVKM. The CDR3, as DNA: TGTGCCAGCAGCCCTATATTGGGTCCCGGGGAGCTGTTTTTT. It specifies CASSPILGPGELFF.

This clone was recorded once. The chain links TRBV5-4 to TRBJ2-1, with D possibly TRBD2 on 6 matching bases. V was pared by 5 bases and J by 0 bases, with 15 bases between. This CDR3 comprises 16 residues. CDR1 and CDR2 (germline): SGHNT, YYREEE (reference sequence). CDR3 in amino acids: CASRHTGTGSYNEQFF. The CDR3, as DNA: TGTGCCAGCAGACACACCGGGACTGGCTCCTACAATGAGCAGTTCTTC.

This clone was observed a single time. The chain links TRBV27 to TRBJ2-5, with 8 bases lining up with TRBD2. The DNA end lines up better with TRBJ2-7; the J call may be wrong. In germline, CDR1 is MNHEY, CDR2 SMNVEV (reference sequence). The CDR3 has 15 residues. The CDR3 nucleotides are TGTGCCAGCAGTTTAGGAGCGGGAGTTGGCTACGAGCAGTACTTC. Translating gives CASSLGAGVGYEQYF.

This clone was seen a handful of times. This rearrangement joins TRBV27 to TRBJ1-5; the D is unclear. The germline gives CDR1 MNHEY, CDR2 SMNVEV (reference sequence). This CDR3 has 13 residues. V lost 6 bases and J 5 bases, leaving 11 bases between the germline ends. CDR3 residues: CASRPFGDQPQHF. The CDR3 coding sequence is TGTGCCAGCAGACCTTTTGGGGATCAGCCCCAGCATTTT.

On this clone itself: Other nucleotide sequences in the sample specify the same CDR3. V and J are TRBV7-9 and TRBJ2-1; D is undetermined. Trimming removed 1 base from V and 4 bases from J, with 2 bases in between. The CDR3 runs to 12 residues. CDR1 and CDR2 from the germline V gene are SEHNR and FQNEAQ (reference sequence). In DNA, the CDR3 is TGTGCCAGCAGCTTAGGGTACAATGAGCAGTTCTTC. Protein sequence: CASSLGYNEQFF.

The chain couples TRBV18 to TRBJ2-1; TRBD1 matches 7 bases. Looked up from germline, CDR1 is KGHSH and CDR2 is LQKENI. This CDR3 spans 14 amino acids. V was pared by 2 bases and J by 4 bases, with 2 bases of the junction left unmatched. The CDR3 sequence: CASSPGDSYNEQFF. The DNA of the CDR3 is TGTGCCAGCTCACCAGGGGACAGTTACAATGAGCAGTTCTTC.

The chain has TRBV6-5 and TRBJ1-3; 9 bases match TRBD1. Germline V gives CDR1 MNHEY, CDR2 SVGAGI. The CDR3 loop spans 14 amino acids. With 5 bases clipped from V and 4 bases from J, the junction kept 3 bases outside the gene matches. Written as DNA, the CDR3 is TGTGCCAGCAGTACAGGGGGCCCAGGAAACACCATATATTTT. As protein: CASSTGGPGNTIYF.

The chain has TRBV25-1 and TRBJ2-7; a weak D match, TRBD2 (5 bases). The CDR3 totals 15 residues. Per germline, CDR1 MGHDK and CDR2 SYGVNS. V was trimmed by 2 bases and J by 4 bases, leaving 15 bases between them. CDR3 in amino acids: CASSETRDWAYEQYF. CDR3 sequence (DNA): TGTGCCAGCAGTGAAACCCGGGATTGGGCTTACGAGCAGTACTTC.

V is TRBV7-2 and J is TRBJ2-1; D is perhaps TRBD1 (5 bases). Germline CDR1 reads SGHTA; CDR2 reads FQGNSA. The V gene lost 2 bases and the J gene lost 2 bases, with 13 bases spanning the gap. The CDR3 consists of 16 residues. The CDR3 sequence: CASSLLGQTTYNEQFF. CDR3 sequence (DNA): TGTGCCAGCAGCTTACTGGGGCAAACGACCTACAATGAGCAGTTCTTC.

The table lists this clone with a count of one. The V gene is TRBV30, the J gene TRBJ1-2, with D perhaps matching TRBD1 (5 bases). Trimming stripped 2 bases from V and 8 bases from J, with 18 bases between. Per germline, CDR1 GTSNPN and CDR2 SVGIG (reference sequence). The CDR3 totals 14 residues. The CDR3 region has the DNA TGTGCCTGGAGTTTGTATGATGGGGGTGAAGGCTACACCTTC. It is translated as CAWSLYDGGEGYTF.

V gene TRBV7-9 combines with J gene TRBJ2-1; the D gene is possibly TRBD2 (5 bases). In germline, CDR1 is SEHNR, CDR2 FQNEAQ (reference sequence). The ends were cut back, 3 bases at V and 8 bases at J, with 11 bases in the middle. The CDR3 sequence is 13 residues long. CDR3 residues: CASSFDPGDEQFF. CDR3 DNA: TGTGCCAGCAGCTTCGACCCCGGGGATGAGCAGTTCTTC. The full variable domain, rest sourced from reference TRBV7-9 and TRBJ2-1, is DTGVSQNPRHKITKRGQNVTFRCDPISEHNRLYWYRQTLGQGPEFLTYFQNEAQLEKSRLLSDRFSAERPKGSFSTLEIQRTEQGDSAMYLCASSFDPGDEQFFGPGTRLTVL.

J is TRBJ2-5 and V is TRBV4-2; D unresolved. V was trimmed by 0 bases and J by 1 base, leaving 0 bases between them. The CDR3 loop spans 12 amino acids. The germline gives CDR1 LGHNA, CDR2 YNFKEQ. CDR3 nucleotide sequence: TGTGCCAGCAGCCAAGACCAAGAGACCCAGTACTTC. Its protein product is CASSQDQETQYF.

The genes are TRBV2 and TRBJ2-1, with 8 bases lining up with TRBD1. V was clipped by 6 bases and J by 3 bases; unmatched bases: 7. Per the germline V gene, CDR1 is SNHLY and CDR2 is FYNNEI. This CDR3 contains 15 residues. CDR3 nucleotide sequence: TGTGCCAGCAGCGAGGGGACAGGTGTCTACAATGAGCAGTTCTTC. Translation gives CASSEGTGVYNEQFF.

The chain couples TRBV11-3 to TRBJ2-3; 13 nucleotides align to TRBD2. Per germline, CDR1 SGHNT and CDR2 YENEEA. The CDR3 spans 19 residues. With V trimmed by 1 base and J by 6 bases, 13 bases remained unmatched. CDR3 DNA sequence: TGTGCCAGCAGCTTAGGAGGGGTAACTAGCGGGAGGGCCGCGGATACGCAGTATTTT. It is translated as CASSLGGVTSGRAADTQYF.

V gene TRBV6-6 combines with J gene TRBJ2-7, with D possibly being TRBD1 (6 bases). The CDR3 is 15 residues long. The V and J ends lost 0 bases and 5 bases respectively, with 14 bases between them. Germline V lookup: CDR1 MNHNY, CDR2 SVGAGI (reference sequence). DNA of the CDR3: TGTGCCAGCAGTTACTCATCGCATCAGGGGCACGAGCAGTACTTC. Its protein product is CASSYSSHQGHEQYF.

This clone was seen a single time. The V and J genes are TRBV27 and TRBJ2-7; 7 positions agree with TRBD1. The germline V gene has CDR1 MNHEY and CDR2 SMNVEV (reference sequence). This CDR3 is built from 15 residues. Trimming at V came to 3 bases and at J to 4 bases, leaving 9 bases not matched to a gene. CDR3 in amino acids: CASSFTGESGYEQYF. CDR3 sequence (DNA): TGTGCCAGCAGTTTCACAGGGGAGTCGGGGTACGAGCAGTACTTC.

This rearrangement joins TRBV5-5 to TRBJ2-7; 7 bases line up with TRBD2. After removal of 1 base from V and 2 bases from J, the junction contained 6 bases not matched to a gene. The CDR3 is 15 residues long. Germline CDR1 is SGHKS and CDR2 is YYEKEE (reference sequence). DNA for the CDR3: TGTGCCAGCAGCTTGAAAGCTAGCGGTGCCTACGAGCAGTACTTC. Protein sequence: CASSLKASGAYEQYF.

This rearrangement joins TRBV4-1 to TRBJ2-1; maybe TRBD1 (5 bases). There are 14 residues in the CDR3. In germline, CDR1 is MGHRA, CDR2 YSYEKL. Trimming took 3 bases from V and 1 from J, leaving 7 bases between them. The CDR3 loop is CASSQGPSYNEQFF. The CDR3, as DNA: TGCGCCAGCAGCCAGGGGCCGTCCTACAATGAGCAGTTCTTC.

The gene calls are TRBV5-4 and TRBJ1-1; D is unresolved. CDR1 SGHNT and CDR2 YYREEE come from the germline V gene (reference sequence). This CDR3 contains 13 residues. The V end lost 3 bases, the J end lost 10 bases, and 16 bases lay between the germline ends. The CDR3, as DNA: TGTGCCAGCAGCTCCTTTGAGGGCGGGTCAGCTTTCTTT. Translating it yields CASSSFEGGSAFF.

The chain combines TRBV27 with TRBJ1-5; a possible D gene is TRBD1 (5 bases). V was trimmed by 5 bases and J by 9 bases, leaving 14 bases between them. Germline V CDR1 and CDR2: MNHEY, SMNVEV (reference sequence). The CDR3 loop spans 13 amino acids. The CDR3 region is CASSMTARLPQHF. The CDR3 region has the DNA TGTGCCAGCAGTATGACAGCCAGGTTGCCCCAGCATTTT.

This clone appeared a single time. The rearrangement joins TRBV30 to TRBJ2-6; D is undetermined. Per germline, CDR1 GTSNPN and CDR2 SVGIG (reference sequence). Trimming stripped 4 bases from V and 0 bases from J, with 13 bases between. This CDR3 is 16 amino acids long. CDR3 sequence reads: CAWITNRPSGANVLTF. The DNA of the CDR3 is TGTGCCTGGATTACCAACCGACCCTCTGGGGCCAACGTCCTGACTTTC.

The rearrangement joins TRBV10-2 to TRBJ2-5, with D unresolved. The CDR3 loop spans 10 amino acids. The ends were cut back, 4 bases at V and 4 bases at J, with 1 base in the middle. The germline V gene encodes CDR1 WSHSY and CDR2 SAAADI. The CDR3 nucleotides read TGCGCCAGCAGTGGAGAGACCCAGTACTTC. It translates to CASSGETQYF.

The V and J genes are TRBV2 and TRBJ2-1, with TRBD2 as a possible D gene (6 bases). Germline V gene lookup returns CDR1 SNHLY and CDR2 FYNNEI. This CDR3 has 14 amino acids. V dropped 1 base and J dropped 6 bases, with 10 bases sitting between them. CDR3 loop: CASSEVWGVNEQFF. The CDR3 nucleotides read TGTGCCAGCAGTGAAGTGTGGGGGGTCAATGAGCAGTTCTTC. The full variable domain, its missing parts supplied by reference TRBV2 and TRBJ2-1, is EPEVTQTPSHQVTQMGQEVILRCVPISNHLYFYWYRQILGQKVEFLVSFYNNEISEKSEIFDDQFSVERPDGSNFTLKIRSTKLEDSAMYFCASSEVWGVNEQFFGPGTRLTVL.

The genes are TRBV30 and TRBJ2-7; unclear D gene. V shed 0 bases and J shed 7 bases, with 10 bases lying between them. The germline V gene has CDR1 GTSNPN and CDR2 SVGIG (reference sequence). The CDR3 has 12 amino acids. The CDR3 DNA follows: TGTGCCTGGAGTGTTGGGAAAACAGAGCAGTACTTC. Its protein product is CAWSVGKTEQYF.

The chain combines TRBV4-1 with TRBJ2-1, with 7 positions matching TRBD2. J was trimmed by 4 bases and V by 6 bases; bases with no gene match: 12. Per the germline V gene, CDR1 is MGHRA and CDR2 is YSYEKL. This CDR3 comprises 16 residues. CDR3 region: CASRQASSGPYNEQFF. The CDR3 nucleotides read TGCGCCAGCAGACAGGCGTCTAGCGGACCATACAATGAGCAGTTCTTC.

This sequence joins TRBV21-1 and TRBJ1-2; TRBD1 is taken as the D call from the table, unchecked against the DNA. TRBV21-1 is recorded as a pseudogene. The CDR3 contains 18 residues. CDR3 in DNA: TGTGCCAGCAGCAAAGCTCAAACAGGGGGGAGACCGGTCTATGGCTACACCTTC. It specifies CASSKAQTGGRPVYGYTF.

The rearrangement links TRBV5-6 to TRBJ2-7; 8 bases map to TRBD2. Germline-derived CDR1 and CDR2 are SGHDT and YYEEEE. Germline trimming cut 0 bases from V and 2 bases from J; bases unmatched to any gene: 4. The CDR3 extends over 15 amino acids. CDR3 sequence: CASSLGLASAYEQYF. The CDR3 DNA reads TGTGCCAGCAGCTTGGGACTAGCGAGCGCCTACGAGCAGTACTTC.

V is TRBV6-1 and J is TRBJ2-7, with 7 nucleotides matching TRBD1. Germline loops: CDR1 MNHNS, CDR2 SASEGT. This CDR3 has 12 residues. V shed 3 bases and J 6 bases; nucleotides not matched to a gene: 2. The CDR3 nucleotides are TGTGCCAGCAGTGATACAGGGGCCGAGCAGTACTTC. The encoded protein is CASSDTGAEQYF.

This clone was counted between two and nine times. The V gene is TRBV9, the J gene TRBJ2-1, with TRBD2 identical over 13 bases. CDR1 is SGDLS, CDR2 YYNGEE, per germline. With V trimmed by 3 bases and J by 8 bases, 5 bases remained unmatched. This CDR3 has 15 amino acids. The CDR3 region has the DNA TGTGCCAGCAGCGGTGGACTAGCGGGAGTACATGAGCAGTTCTTC. Protein: CASSGGLAGVHEQFF.

This clone was detected once. The V and J genes are TRBV7-9 and TRBJ2-7; TRBD1 or TRBD2 may be the D gene (5 bases each). The V and J ends lost 3 bases and 2 bases respectively, with 11 bases between them. The CDR3 totals 14 residues. Germline V gives CDR1 SEHNR, CDR2 FQNEAQ (reference sequence). The DNA for the CDR3 is TGTGCCAGCAGCTTTACCGGGACCCCCTACGAGCAGTACTTC. Translating gives CASSFTGTPYEQYF.

This chain links TRBV7-9 with TRBJ2-7; D call uncertain. Between the trimmed V and J ends, which lost 1 base and 0 bases, there was a span of 13 bases. The germline V gene has CDR1 SEHNR and CDR2 FQNEAQ (reference sequence). The CDR3 consists of 16 residues. CDR3 residues: CASSLVRTRSSYEQYF. The DNA for the CDR3 is TGTGCCAGCAGCTTAGTTAGGACCCGGAGCTCCTACGAGCAGTACTTC.

V gene TRBV4-3 combines with J gene TRBJ2-5; D unclear. V was cut by 0 bases and J by 0 bases, with 5 bases left in between. Germline-derived CDR1 and CDR2 are LGHNA and YSLEER. This CDR3 region has 14 residues. CDR3 in DNA: TGCGCCAGCAGCCAAGACAGATACCAAGAGACCCAGTACTTC. Residues: CASSQDRYQETQYF.